The 18 T cell receptor beta chains below come from one sample, sequenced in a study of blood T cell repertoires in COVID-19. Clones were sequenced by immunoSEQ multiplex PCR, and TCRdb holds only the in-frame ones, with some missing. Here the sample spans tens of thousands of clones, 80% to 85% being singletons. Sequencing used peripheral blood. All receptors derive from a man aged 45 to 65 with acute or convalescent COVID-19.

V gene TRBV7-8 combines with J gene TRBJ2-5; D might be TRBD2 (6 bases). Germline lookup yields CDR1 SGHVS and CDR2 FQNEAQ. V lost 1 base to trimming and J lost 2 bases, with 14 bases between them. The CDR3 is 16 amino acids. The CDR3 loop is CASSLVGSGGQETQYF. CDR3 nucleotide sequence: TGTGCCAGCAGCTTAGTCGGAAGTGGGGGGCAAGAGACCCAGTACTTC.

The V call is TRBV4-3, the J call TRBJ2-3; 8 nucleotides align to TRBD2. The CDR3 totals 19 residues. Germline values: CDR1 LGHNA, CDR2 YSLEER. The trim removed 0 bases at V and 0 bases at J, leaving 11 bases unmatched. This CDR3 is CASSQDRVVRGRSTDTQYF. CDR3 nucleotide sequence: TGCGCCAGCAGCCAAGATCGGGTAGTCCGCGGGAGGAGCACAGATACGCAGTATTTT.

The chain links TRBV27 to TRBJ2-3, with D perhaps matching TRBD1 (5 bases). CDR1 is MNHEY and CDR2 is SMNVEV in the germline V gene (reference sequence). V lost 6 bases and J 4 bases, leaving 17 bases between the germline ends. This CDR3 has 15 residues. This CDR3 reads CASRPTSRVADTQYF. The CDR3 DNA reads as TGTGCCAGCAGACCTACCTCCAGGGTTGCAGATACGCAGTATTTT.

The V and J genes are TRBV28 and TRBJ1-1; D not resolved. CDR1 and CDR2 (germline): MDHEN, SYDVKM. CDR3 length: 13 residues. V shed 7 bases and J shed 5 bases, with 14 bases lying between them. The CDR3 nucleotides are TGTGCCAGCACCATACCAGGCTCGACTGAAGCTTTCTTT. Translated: CASTIPGSTEAFF. Using reference TRBV28 and TRBJ1-1 for the parts outside the CDR3, the full variable domain is DVKVTQSSRYLVKRTGEKVFLECVQDMDHENMFWYRQDPGLGLRLIYFSYDVKMKEKGDIPEGYSVSREKKERFSLILESASTNQTSMYLCASTIPGSTEAFFGQGTRLTVV.

The chain is built from TRBV21-1 and TRBJ1-2; the table's D gene call, TRBD1, was not cross checked with the DNA. TRBV21-1 corresponds to a pseudogene. The CDR3 has 19 residues. This CDR3 reads CASSSPFRGYEVPNYGYTF. CDR3 nucleotide sequence: TGTGCCAGCAGCAGCCCCTTCAGGGGCTACGAGGTCCCTAACTATGGCTACACCTTC.

This clone was picked up a small number of times. The chain is built from TRBV4-3 and TRBJ1-2; the D gene is possibly TRBD1 (5 bases). Trimming took 0 bases from V and 4 from J, leaving 12 bases between them. The length of the CDR3 is 15 residues. Per the germline V gene, CDR1 is LGHNA and CDR2 is YSLEER. This CDR3 is CASSQDLETAYGYTF. CDR3 in DNA: TGCGCCAGCAGCCAAGATCTCGAGACAGCCTATGGCTACACCTTC.

V gene TRBV4-3 combines with J gene TRBJ1-5; possible D gene TRBD1, 6 bases. The V gene lost 5 bases and the J gene lost 4 bases, with 12 bases spanning the gap. This CDR3 is built from 14 residues. The germline V gene has CDR1 LGHNA and CDR2 YSLEER. CDR3 in amino acids: CASSKGQINQPQHF. CDR3 in DNA: TGCGCCAGCAGCAAAGGACAGATTAATCAGCCCCAGCATTTT.

This clone showed up just a few times. The chain links TRBV3-1 (or the pseudogene TRBV3-2) to TRBJ1-6; D might be TRBD1 (5 bases). Germline CDR1 LGHDT, CDR2 YNNKEL (reference sequence). The ends were cut back, 3 bases at V and 6 bases at J, with 9 bases in the middle. There are 14 residues in the CDR3. CDR3 sequence: CASSQQGSNSPLHF. CDR3 bases: TGTGCCAGCAGCCAGCAGGGTTCTAATTCACCCCTCCACTTT.

The chain has TRBV27 and TRBJ1-2; 8 nucleotides agree with TRBD1. Germline V gene sequence: CDR1 MNHEY, CDR2 SMNVEV (reference sequence). Germline trimming cut 2 bases from V and 3 bases from J; bases unmatched to any gene: 5. CDR3 size: 15 residues. This CDR3 is CASSLGPTGDYGYTF. The CDR3 region has the DNA TGTGCCAGCAGTTTAGGCCCGACAGGGGACTATGGCTACACCTTC.

This chain uses TRBV7-2 with TRBJ1-4; TRBD1 matches at 7 bases. The CDR3 runs to 14 residues. Trimming took 5 bases from V and 7 from J; bases not matched to a gene: 7. CDR1 is SGHTA, CDR2 FQGNSA, per germline. In DNA form, the CDR3 reads TGTGCCAGCAGCGCGACAGGGCCTAGTGAAAAACTGTTTTTT. As protein: CASSATGPSEKLFF.

The chain recombines TRBV7-2 with TRBJ2-7; D is undetermined. The CDR3 extends over 13 amino acids. Trimming left V 0 bases short and J 7 bases short, with 10 bases between. Germline CDR1 is SGHTA and CDR2 is FQGNSA. In nucleotides, the CDR3 is TGTGCCAGCAGCTTAGCAACGGGTGGAGAGCAGTACTTC. Translation gives CASSLATGGEQYF.

The V gene is TRBV5-3, the J gene TRBJ1-4; 7 bases agree with TRBD1. TRBV5-3 is recorded as an ORF, its role being uncertain. This CDR3 is built from 15 residues. With V trimmed by 4 bases and J by 7 bases, 10 bases remained unmatched. The DNA for the CDR3 is TGTGCCAGAAGCCCAATCAGGGGGGTAGTTGAAAAACTGTTTTTT. This translates into CARSPIRGVVEKLFF.

The genes are TRBV15 and TRBJ2-7, with D possibly TRBD1 on 5 matching bases. V was cut by 1 base and J by 2 bases, with 12 bases left in between. In germline, CDR1 is LNHNV, CDR2 YYDKDF (reference sequence). This CDR3 has 15 residues. As DNA, the CDR3 is TGTGCCACCAGCAGAGTCCAGGGATTGACCTACGAGCAGTACTTC. This codes for CATSRVQGLTYEQYF.

With respect to this clone: The junction departs from the called germline gene at one end, perhaps through a read error. The chain combines TRBV7-2 with TRBJ1-5, with TRBD1 matching over 9 bases. This CDR3 spans 18 amino acids. The germline V gene has CDR1 SGHTA and CDR2 FQGNSA. CDR3 sequence reads: CASSLAEAGQGHNQPQHF. The CDR3, as DNA: TGTGCCAGCAGCCTAGCAGAGGCGGGACAGGGCCACAATCAGCCCCAGCATTTT.

V gene TRBV6-5 combines with J gene TRBJ1-2, with a weak D call TRBD1 (5 bases). V shed 8 bases and J shed 7 bases, with 14 bases lying between them. Germline CDR1 is MNHEY and CDR2 is SVGAGI. The CDR3 spans 12 residues. CDR3 DNA sequence: TGTGCCAGCGGGCTCAGGGTGTTTGGCTACACCTTC. Its protein is CASGLRVFGYTF.

V usage is TRBV7-8 and J usage is TRBJ2-7, with TRBD1 matching 9 bases. The CDR3 has 14 amino acids. Germline V gene lookup returns CDR1 SGHVS and CDR2 FQNEAQ. V lost 8 bases, J lost 2 bases, and 7 bases stayed unmatched. Written as DNA, the CDR3 is TGTGCCAGCGTCCCGGACAGGGGCACCTACGAGCAGTACTTC. Its protein is CASVPDRGTYEQYF.

J is TRBJ1-5 and V is TRBV5-1; D not certain. The CDR3 has 14 residues. CDR1 and CDR2 (germline): SGHRS, YFSETQ. Trimming took off 4 bases at V and 2 bases at J, with 10 bases between the two ends. For the CDR3, the DNA is TGCGCCAGCAGCCCCGCGGAGGGCAATCAGCCCCAGCATTTT. Protein sequence: CASSPAEGNQPQHF.

V is TRBV10-3 and J is TRBJ1-1; D perhaps matches TRBD1 (5 bases). Germline-derived CDR1 and CDR2 are ENHRY and SYGVKD. The CDR3 covers 15 residues. V shed 4 bases and J shed 1 base, with 13 bases lying between them. In DNA form, the CDR3 reads TGTGCCATCAGTGCGATTGGGGGGGAGAACACTGAAGCTTTCTTT. Translation: CAISAIGGENTEAFF.